This note documents a single T cell receptor (beta chain) sequence. Antigen unknown. This record comes from a study of cytomegalovirus exposure and HLA in healthy donors. Study-wide results and caveats: Analyses of presence/absence relied on an assumption of roughly uniform sequencing depth across donors. The authors later linked a missense DCLRE1C variant to TCR beta V- and J-gene trimming. Reports credit the classifier with highly specific, highly sensitive diagnosis of cytomegalovirus status.

This CDR3 contains 13 residues. From germline, CDR1 is KGHSH and CDR2 LQKENI. The V gene end was trimmed by 3 bases and the J gene end by 8 bases; junction bases not matched to a gene: 1. Primers: 60 Vbeta forward and 13 Jbeta reverse. Libraries were prepared by immunoSEQ multiplex PCR; TCRdb keeps only in-frame clonotypes and omits some of them. Among 180,000 or so clones listed, about 80% were seen once. V usage is TRBV18 and J usage is TRBJ1-4; 9 bases align to TRBD1. The sequence was obtained from a man in his forties or fifties in good health and CMV-seropositive. The sample consisted of PBMCs. The CDR3 here is CASSPGQGEKLFF. The DNA of the CDR3 is TGTGCCAGCTCACCGGGACAGGGCGAAAAACTGTTTTTT.